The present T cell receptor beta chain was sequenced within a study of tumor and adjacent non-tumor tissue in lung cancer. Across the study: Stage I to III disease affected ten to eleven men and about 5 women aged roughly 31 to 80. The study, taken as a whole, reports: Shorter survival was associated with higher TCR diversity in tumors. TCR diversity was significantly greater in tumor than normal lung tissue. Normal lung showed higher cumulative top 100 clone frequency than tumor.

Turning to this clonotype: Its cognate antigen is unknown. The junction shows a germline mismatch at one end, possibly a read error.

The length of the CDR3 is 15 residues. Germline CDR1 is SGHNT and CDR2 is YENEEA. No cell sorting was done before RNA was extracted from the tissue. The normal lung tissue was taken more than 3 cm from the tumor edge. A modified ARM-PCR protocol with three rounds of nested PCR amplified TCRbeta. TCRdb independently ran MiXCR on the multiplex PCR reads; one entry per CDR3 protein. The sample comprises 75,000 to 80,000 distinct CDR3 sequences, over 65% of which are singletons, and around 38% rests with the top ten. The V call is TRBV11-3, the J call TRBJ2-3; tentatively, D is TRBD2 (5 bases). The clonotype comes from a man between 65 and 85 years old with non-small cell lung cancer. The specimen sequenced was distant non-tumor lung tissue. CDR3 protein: CANALREVSTDTQYF. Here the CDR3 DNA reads TGTGCCAACGCCCTTCGGGAAGTAAGCACAGATACGCAATATTTT.